The entry below describes one TCR beta chain. This sample is drawn from a study of T cell responses to AZD1222 COVID-19 vaccine. Assay: immunoSEQ multiplex PCR; the TCRdb copy retains only in-frame clones and omits some. The table shows about 59,000 clones, with around 84% occurring only once. The CDR3 has 13 amino acids. Germline-derived CDR1 and CDR2 are LNHDA and SQIVND (reference sequence). V shed 3 bases and J 3 bases; nucleotides not matched to a gene: 0. The origin of this receptor is an adult in good health. V usage is TRBV19 and J usage is TRBJ2-7; TRBD2 matches 9 bases. The source material was peripheral blood, sampled on day 0 of AZD1222 vaccination. CDR3 loop: CASSISGSYEQYF. In nucleotides, the CDR3 is TGTGCCAGTAGTATTAGCGGGAGCTACGAGCAGTACTTC.